These 12 T cell receptor beta chains were sequenced from one sample in a study of vaccination and CD4 T cells after COVID-19. These receptors are not linked to any known antigen. Specified treatment: approximately 10-day PBMC culture with coronavirus spike peptide pools or control peptides (ViraFEST assay). The Oncomine TCR Beta short-read assay was applied to DNA of cultured CD4+ T cells. TCRdb re-derived calls from the PCR reads in MiXCR, one entry per CDR3 protein. In the table there are fewer than 15,000 distinct CDR3 sequences, approximately 40% of which are singletons. The sequenced material came from CD4+ T cells from blood, cultured in vitro. All receptors derive from a human donor who had recovered from COVID-19.

This chain uses TRBV14 with TRBJ2-7; 8 nucleotides line up with TRBD2. The CDR3 length is 16 residues. J gave up 3 bases and V 3 bases, and 10 bases lay outside the gene matches. Germline V lookup: CDR1 SGHDN, CDR2 FVKESK. The CDR3: CASSQGISGAVYEQYF. CDR3 in DNA: TGTGCCAGCAGCCAGGGAATTAGCGGGGCCGTCTACGAGCAGTACTTC.

This clonotype was counted only a few times. V and J are TRBV6-1 and TRBJ2-7, with D maybe TRBD1 (6 bases). The V gene's germline CDR1 is MNHNS and CDR2 SASEGT. The CDR3 is 16 residues long. V lost 4 bases and J 3 bases, leaving 19 bases between the germline ends. This chain's CDR3 is CASSGYNREAYYEQYF. The CDR3 bases are TGTGCCAGCAGTGGATATAACAGGGAAGCCTACTACGAGCAGTACTTC.

This chain's CDR3 is CASSLPGQGIEKLFF. For the CDR3, the DNA is TGTGCCAGTAGTTTACCGGGACAGGGGATTGAAAAACTGTTTTTT. The chain carries TRBV19 and TRBJ1-4; TRBD1 agrees at 10 bases. CDR1 is LNHDA, CDR2 SQIVND, per germline (reference sequence). J gave up 7 bases and V 5 bases, and 7 bases lay outside the gene matches. The CDR3 contains 15 residues.

The chain couples TRBV6-1 to TRBJ2-1; TRBD2 matches 15 bases. The CDR3 consists of 18 residues. Germline loops: CDR1 MNHNS, CDR2 SASEGT. J gave up 6 bases and V 5 bases, and 11 bases lay outside the gene matches. CDR3 DNA sequence: TGTGCCAGCAGTAAAGAAGGACTAGCGGGAGGGTATATCAATGAGCAGTTCTTC. It translates to CASSKEGLAGGYINEQFF.

This clonotype was recorded once. This chain uses TRBV28 with TRBJ1-1; TRBD1 matches at 7 bases. From germline, CDR1 is MDHEN and CDR2 SYDVKM. The CDR3 sequence is 17 residues long. V was pared by 1 base and J by 0 bases, with 8 bases of the junction left unmatched. In nucleotides, the CDR3 is TGTGCCAGCAGTTTATTCCCTCGGACAGGACTGAACACTGAAGCTTTCTTT. Amino acids: CASSLFPRTGLNTEAFF.

This clonotype was counted between two and nine times. V usage is TRBV19 and J usage is TRBJ1-5; D may be TRBD1 (5 bases). The ends were cut back, 11 bases at V and 1 base at J, with 12 bases in the middle. Germline CDR1 LNHDA, CDR2 SQIVND (reference sequence). The CDR3 has 13 residues. The CDR3 here is CAVSRDSNQPQHF. The CDR3 DNA follows: TGTGCCGTTTCAAGGGACAGCAATCAGCCCCAGCATTTT.

In its sample, this clonotype was seen a few times. The chain carries TRBV19 and TRBJ1-2, with 9 bases aligning to TRBD1. The CDR3 is made up of 14 amino acids. Unmatched junction bases numbered 6, after V lost 5 bases and J lost 5 bases. Germline CDR1 is LNHDA and CDR2 is SQIVND (reference sequence). Here the CDR3 reads CASSGQGMGYGYTF. The CDR3 DNA reads as TGTGCCAGTAGTGGACAGGGGATGGGATATGGCTACACCTTC.

The rearrangement joins TRBV20-1 to TRBJ2-7; D perhaps matches TRBD2 (5 bases). V lost 6 bases and J 1 base, leaving 7 bases between the germline ends. Germline V gene lookup returns CDR1 DFQATT and CDR2 SNEGSKA (reference sequence). This CDR3 is built from 11 residues. The CDR3 loop reads CSARDSYEQYF. In DNA form, the CDR3 reads TGCAGTGCCCGGGATTCCTACGAGCAGTACTTC.

The chain joins TRBV28 to TRBJ2-7; the match to TRBD1 covers 9 bases. This CDR3 region has 15 residues. V trimming: 7 bases; J trimming: 5 bases; junction bases outside the gene matches: 12. The germline gives CDR1 MDHEN, CDR2 SYDVKM. CDR3 loop: CASISTGTGNDEQYF. CDR3 DNA sequence: TGTGCCAGCATTTCAACCGGGACAGGGAACGACGAGCAGTACTTC.

The chain is built from TRBV19 and TRBJ1-2; the D gene is possibly TRBD1 (5 bases). With 2 bases removed from V and 3 bases from J, the gap between germline ends came to 10 bases. The CDR3 runs to 14 residues. The germline V gene has CDR1 LNHDA and CDR2 SQIVND (reference sequence). This CDR3 is CASSIPQGYYGYTF. The CDR3 DNA reads as TGTGCCAGTAGTATACCCCAGGGCTACTATGGCTACACCTTC.

This clonotype was counted between two and nine times. CDR3 amino acids: CASSTRAYGYTF. The CDR3, as DNA: TGTGCCAGTAGTACCCGGGCCTATGGCTACACCTTC. The chain couples TRBV19 to TRBJ1-2, with D hard to call. Germline CDR1 LNHDA, CDR2 SQIVND (reference sequence). Trimming took 4 bases from V and 4 from J, leaving 7 bases between them. CDR3 length: 12 amino acids.

This clonotype was found once. The chain has TRBV4-2 and TRBJ2-1, with a weak D call TRBD1 (5 bases). The CDR3 has 15 residues. V lost 0 bases to trimming and J lost 1 base, with 7 bases between them. CDR1 is LGHNA, CDR2 YNFKEQ, per germline. The CDR3, as DNA: TGTGCCAGCAGCCAAGATGGGGCTTCCTACAATGAGCAGTTCTTC. Protein product: CASSQDGASYNEQFF.